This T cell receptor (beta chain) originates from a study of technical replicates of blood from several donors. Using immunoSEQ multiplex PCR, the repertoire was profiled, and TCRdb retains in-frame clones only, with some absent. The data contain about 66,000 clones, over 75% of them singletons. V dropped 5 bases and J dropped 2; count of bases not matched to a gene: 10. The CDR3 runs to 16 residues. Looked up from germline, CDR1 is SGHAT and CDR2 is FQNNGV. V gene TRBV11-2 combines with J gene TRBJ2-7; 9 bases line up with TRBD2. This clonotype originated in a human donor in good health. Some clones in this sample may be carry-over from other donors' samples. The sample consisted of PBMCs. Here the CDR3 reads CASSAGSGGNPYEQYF. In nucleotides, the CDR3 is TGTGCCAGCAGCGCCGGCAGCGGGGGGAACCCCTACGAGCAGTACTTC.